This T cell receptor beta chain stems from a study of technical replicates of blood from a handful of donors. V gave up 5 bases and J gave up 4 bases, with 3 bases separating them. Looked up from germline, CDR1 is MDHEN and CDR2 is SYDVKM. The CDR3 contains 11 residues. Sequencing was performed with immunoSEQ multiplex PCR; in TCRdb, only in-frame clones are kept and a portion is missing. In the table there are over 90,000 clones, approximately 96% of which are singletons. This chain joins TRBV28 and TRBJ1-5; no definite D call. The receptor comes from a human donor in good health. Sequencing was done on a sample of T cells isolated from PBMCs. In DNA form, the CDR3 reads TGTGCCAGCAGTATAAATCAGCCCCAGCATTTT. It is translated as CASSINQPQHF. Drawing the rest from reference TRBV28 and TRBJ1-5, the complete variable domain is DVKVTQSSRYLVKRTGEKVFLECVQDMDHENMFWYRQDPGLGLRLIYFSYDVKMKEKGDIPEGYSVSREKKERFSLILESASTNQTSMYLCASSINQPQHFGDGTRLSIL.